Each of the 7 T cell receptor beta chains below was sequenced from the same sample in a study of cytomegalovirus exposure and HLA in healthy donors. A multiplex PCR was run with 60 Vbeta primers and 13 Jbeta primers. TCRdb keeps only in-frame clones here, not all; method: immunoSEQ multiplex PCR. The sample yields roughly 120,000 clones, approximately 70% seen once. Sequencing input: PBMCs. The receptors come from a woman aged 70-85 years in good health and CMV-seropositive.

This chain connects TRBV5-3 to TRBJ1-4, with 7 nucleotides matching TRBD1. TRBV5-3 belongs to the ORF category, with a function that is uncertain. V lost 5 bases and J lost 5; bases outside the gene matches: 12. This CDR3 has 16 amino acids. Here the CDR3 reads CARSNPGDRPNEKLFF. The CDR3 nucleotides are TGTGCCAGAAGTAACCCAGGGGACAGACCCAATGAAAAACTGTTTTTT.

This chain connects TRBV19 to TRBJ1-2; 7 nucleotides match TRBD1. The CDR3 sequence is 17 residues long. The junction had 11 bases not matched to a gene; V was cut back by 2 bases and J by 2 bases. The V gene's germline CDR1 is LNHDA and CDR2 SQIVND (reference sequence). CDR3 DNA: TGTGCCAGTAGTATAATACCCCGGGACAGCCAAAACTATGGCTACACCTTC. As protein: CASSIIPRDSQNYGYTF.

V is TRBV5-6 and J is TRBJ1-2; the D gene is possibly TRBD1 (5 bases). This CDR3 comprises 14 residues. Germline-derived CDR1 and CDR2 are SGHDT and YYEEEE. Trimming took off 5 bases at V and 4 bases at J, with 15 bases between the two ends. CDR3 sequence: CASRVKTVIYGYTF. Here the CDR3 DNA reads TGTGCCAGCAGGGTGAAGACAGTGATCTATGGCTACACCTTC.

The chain has TRBV29-1 and TRBJ1-2; D is unclear. The CDR3 loop spans 14 amino acids. The ends were cut back, 6 bases at V and 7 bases at J, with 21 bases in the middle. Germline CDR1 and CDR2: SQVTM and ANQGSEA. In DNA, the CDR3 is TGCAGCGTGGCGATCTCTTCGGCAGGTCTTGGCTACACCTTC. Protein product: CSVAISSAGLGYTF.

The chain combines TRBV7-6 with TRBJ1-1; tentative D call: TRBD1 (5 bases). The germline gives CDR1 SGHVS, CDR2 FNYEAQ. Trimming took 2 bases from V and 1 from J, leaving 11 bases between them. CDR3 size: 15 residues. The DNA of the CDR3 is TGTGCCAGCAGCTTATTCGACAGTTCGAACACTGAAGCTTTCTTT. Protein: CASSLFDSSNTEAFF. Full variable domain (missing parts from reference TRBV7-6 and TRBJ1-1): GAGVSQSPRYKVTKRGQDVALRCDPISGHVSLYWYRQALGQGPEFLTYFNYEAQQDKSGLPNDRFSAERPEGSISTLTIQRTEQRDSAMYRCASSLFDSSNTEAFFGQGTRLTVV.

This rearrangement joins TRBV7-2 to TRBJ2-5; TRBD2 matches at 9 bases. V trimming: 2 bases; J trimming: 1 base; junction bases outside the gene matches: 5. Germline V lookup: CDR1 SGHTA, CDR2 FQGNSA. The CDR3 extends over 16 amino acids. The CDR3 here is CASSLSSSGVQETQYF. CDR3 sequence (DNA): TGTGCCAGCAGCTTAAGCTCTAGCGGGGTCCAAGAGACCCAGTACTTC. The full variable domain, rest sourced from reference TRBV7-2 and TRBJ2-5, is GAGVSQSPSNKVTEKGKDVELRCDPISGHTALYWYRQSLGQGLEFLIYFQGNSAPDKSGLPSDRFSAERTGGSVSTLTIQRTQQEDSAVYLCASSLSSSGVQETQYFGPGTRLLVL.

The rearrangement uses TRBV30 and TRBJ1-2; tentatively, D is TRBD1 (6 bases). The CDR3 runs 14 residues. The germline V and J ends were trimmed by 4 bases and 6 bases, with 18 bases remaining between them. Germline assignment: CDR1 GTSNPN and CDR2 SVGIG (reference sequence). The CDR3 region is CAWTRRGTRDGYTF. The CDR3 coding sequence is TGTGCCTGGACTCGAAGGGGGACCAGGGATGGCTACACCTTC.